This T cell receptor (beta chain) came from a study of T cells after posttransplantation cyclophosphamide. Control samples came 1 year after myeloablative marrow transplants with methotrexate plus calcineurin inhibitor. Germline values: CDR1 SGHTA, CDR2 FQGNSA. CDR3 length equals 16 residues. Trimming removed 8 bases from V and 5 bases from J; junction bases left unmatched: 10. TCRdb's table, derived via immunoSEQ multiplex PCR, lists solely in-frame clones and lacks some. This repertoire shows approximately 19,000 clones, 85% to 90% found once; its top ten account for about 2%. Specimen: PBMCs, collected 350 to 400 days after allogeneic stem cell transplant with calcineurin inhibitor and methotrexate. This chain joins TRBV7-2 and TRBJ2-5; 14 nucleotides agree with TRBD2. The source of this sequence is a female patient between 30 and 40 years old who received an allogeneic stem cell transplant from an unrelated donor, was CMV-positive, and had acute and chronic GVHD. The graft donor may be the source of some T cells. CDR3 loop: CASAGTSGSIRETQYF. CDR3 nucleotides: TGTGCCAGCGCCGGGACTAGCGGGAGTATCCGGGAGACCCAGTACTTC.